Listed below are T cell receptor beta chains from one sample, sequenced in a study of blood T cell repertoires in COVID-19. Sequencing was performed with immunoSEQ multiplex PCR; in TCRdb, only in-frame clones are kept and a portion is missing. The sample comprises 200,000 or so clones, about 80% of which are singletons, and 1.3% rests with the top ten. Sequenced: PBMCs or T cells enriched from blood (not recorded which). The receptors derive from a woman aged 35 to 49 with acute COVID-19. Both conserved end residues are part of each CDR3. The order of the fields is V gene, J gene, clone size, D gene, CDR3 DNA, CDR3 protein. A D gene is named only where the DNA matches it firmly. Part of the rows lack a size; the others show once, few, many or a class for expanded clones.

TRBV6-6	TRBJ1-1	.	TRBD1	TGTGCCAGCAGTTCAACAAGCGGACAGGGCGAAGCTTTCTTT	CASSSTSGQGEAFF
TRBV3-1/TRBV3-2	TRBJ1-5	.	.	TGTGCCAGCAGCCAAGGAGTGGGGGCGTCGCAGCCCCAGCATTTT	CASSQGVGASQPQHF
TRBV11-3	TRBJ1-1	.	.	TGTGCCAGCAGCCCCGGGGATGCCACTGAAGCTTTCTTT	CASSPGDATEAFF
TRBV9	TRBJ2-5	.	TRBD2	TGTGCCAGCAGCGACAGCGGGGGGCTCCAAGAGACCCAGTACTTC	CASSDSGGLQETQYF
TRBV5-1	TRBJ1-6	few	.	TGCGCCAGCAGCCCCGCTAGTCGGGATTTCTCGAATTCACCCCTCCACTTT	CASSPASRDFSNSPLHF
TRBV3-1/TRBV3-2	TRBJ1-1	.	.	TGTGCCAGCAGCCAAGTTGGGGCGCTCACTGAAGCTTTCTTT	CASSQVGALTEAFF
TRBV6-2/TRBV6-3	TRBJ1-4	.	TRBD1	TGTGCCAGCAGTTACTCTTCAGGGGGCGCTGAAAAACTGTTTTTT	CASSYSSGGAEKLFF
TRBV5-1	TRBJ2-7	.	TRBD1	TGCGCCAGCAACCTGGGACAGGGACTCTACGAGCAGTACTTC	CASNLGQGLYEQYF
TRBV27	TRBJ1-1	.	.	TGTGCCAGCCGAGCAGGGGATTGGACTGAAGCTTTCTTT	CASRAGDWTEAFF
TRBV30	TRBJ1-2	.	.	TGTGCCTTCGCCCCCCACAGGATACGAGGCTATGGCTACACCTTC	CAFAPHRIRGYGYTF
TRBV28	TRBJ1-6	.	.	TGTGCCAGCAGCTTCCCCGGGGTGAGCTCCTATAATTCACCCCTCCACTTT	CASSFPGVSSYNSPLHF
TRBV6-6	TRBJ1-2	.	.	TGTGCCGGGGGGAATTCGGTATATGGCTACACCTTC	CAGGNSVYGYTF
TRBV4-3	TRBJ2-3	.	TRBD2	TGCGCCAGCAGCCAAGCGTCGAGGGGAGGGGCAGATACGCAGTATTTT	CASSQASRGGADTQYF
TRBV4-1	TRBJ1-4	.	TRBD1	TGCGCCAGCAGCCAAGATGGACAGGGGAGGAGTGAAAAACTGTTTTTT	CASSQDGQGRSEKLFF
TRBV25-1	TRBJ1-2	.	TRBD1	TGTGCCAGCAGTGTAAATCTCGAGGGGGCGCGCACCTTC	CASSVNLEGARTF
TRBV29-1	TRBJ2-3	.	.	TGCAGCGTTGAAGGCGGCTCCCGGAGCACAGATACGCAGTATTTT	CSVEGGSRSTDTQYF
TRBV30	TRBJ1-2	few	.	TGTGCCTGGAGGCCTCCCGGGGTCAGGGGAGGCTACACCTTC	CAWRPPGVRGGYTF
TRBV11-3	TRBJ2-3	.	.	TGTGCCAGCAGCAGGGGTGGCACAGATACGCAGTATTTT	CASSRGGTDTQYF
TRBV9	TRBJ2-1	.	.	TGTGCCAGCAGCGTAGAAGGGCAGGGGAGCTACAATGAGCAGTTCTTC	CASSVEGQGSYNEQFF
TRBV2	TRBJ1-2	many	.	TGTGCCAGCAGTGAACAGGGGACCTATGGCTACACCTTC	CASSEQGTYGYTF
TRBV30	TRBJ2-2	.	TRBD1	TGTGCCCACCTGAAGGGGGCGCGGGCCGGGGAGCTGTTTTTT	CAHLKGARAGELFF
TRBV9	TRBJ1-1	.	.	TGTGCCAGCAGCGTAGCCAGCAGGGACACTGAAGCTTTCTTT	CASSVASRDTEAFF
TRBV3-1/TRBV3-2	TRBJ2-4	.	TRBD2	TGTGCCAGCAGCCAAGGGACTAGCGGGGCAGCCAAAAACATTCAGTACTTC	CASSQGTSGAAKNIQYF
TRBV7-8	TRBJ1-2	.	TRBD1	TGTGCCAGCAGCTTAGATCGGGACAGGGGATTGTACTATGGCTACACCTTC	CASSLDRDRGLYYGYTF
TRBV13	TRBJ2-7	.	TRBD1	TGTGCCAGCAGCTTCCGGGACAGGGGTCACGAGCAGTACTTC	CASSFRDRGHEQYF
TRBV29-1	TRBJ1-3	.	.	TGCAGCGCGGAAGTAGCCGGGATGAGAGGAAACACCATATATTTT	CSAEVAGMRGNTIYF
TRBV5-4	TRBJ1-2	.	.	TGTGCCGGTAATTCCGGGGATAACTATGGCTACACCTTC	CAGNSGDNYGYTF
TRBV5-1	TRBJ2-3	.	TRBD2	TGCGCCAGCAGCAAAGGGGGGACTAGCGGGTTGGATACGCAGTATTTT	CASSKGGTSGLDTQYF
TRBV20-1	TRBJ2-1	.	.	TGCAGTGCTACGGACTATGAGCAGTTCTTC	CSATDYEQFF
TRBV21-1	TRBJ1-4	.	.	TGTGCCAGCAGCAAAGCGGTGGGGGCCCTAAGTGAAAAACTGTTTTTT	CASSKAVGALSEKLFF
TRBV19	TRBJ1-2	.	TRBD1	TGTGCCAGTAGTATCGGGCAGGGGGCTGACTATGGCTACACCTTC	CASSIGQGADYGYTF
TRBV3-1/TRBV3-2	TRBJ2-3	.	.	TGTGCCAGCAGCCAAGATCTTTGGGGTAGCGGACTCACAGATACGCAGTATTTT	CASSQDLWGSGLTDTQYF
TRBV25-1	TRBJ1-2	.	TRBD1	TGTGCCAGCAGTGACTTGGGTACAGGGGCGCAAATTAACTATGGCTACACCTTC	CASSDLGTGAQINYGYTF
TRBV27	TRBJ2-3	once	TRBD1	TGTGCCAGCAGTTTTCGACAGGGGTTGGGAGATACGCAGTATTTT	CASSFRQGLGDTQYF
TRBV6-4	TRBJ2-1	.	TRBD2	TGTGCCAGCAGTGACTCCTGGAAGAGCGGGACTAGCTGTTCTCATGAGCAGTTCTTC	CASSDSWKSGTSCSHEQFF
TRBV14	TRBJ2-7	.	TRBD2	TGTGCCAGCAGCCCGGGAGGGACCCTTGGCGGGCAGTACTTC	CASSPGGTLGGQYF
TRBV5-5	TRBJ2-7	many	.	TGTGCCAGCAGCTTCGGACACGGTCACTACGAGCAGTACTTC	CASSFGHGHYEQYF
TRBV5-6	TRBJ2-1	.	TRBD1	TGTGCCAGCAGCTTGCTCGAAGGGGGCGCCATTGAGCAGTTCTTC	CASSLLEGGAIEQFF
TRBV7-8	TRBJ2-7	once	.	TGTGCCAGCAGCTTAGGACCGGGAACCATCTCCTACGAGCAGTACTTC	CASSLGPGTISYEQYF
TRBV21-1	TRBJ2-7	.	.	TGTGCCAGCAACCAAAGAGGAAGACAGGGAGGTCACGAGCAGTACTTC	CASNQRGRQGGHEQYF
TRBV19	TRBJ1-1	.	TRBD1	TGTGCCAGTAAGGGGGAACAGGGGTCCACTGAAGCTTTCTTT	CASKGEQGSTEAFF
TRBV7-7	TRBJ2-7	.	.	TGTGCCAGCAGCTACCCGAACAGGGTTAGGGTGGTCTACGAGCAGTACTTC	CASSYPNRVRVVYEQYF
TRBV14	TRBJ2-3	.	TRBD2	TGTGCCAGCAGTCGGACTAGCGGATTTACAAGCACAGATACGCAGTATTTT	CASSRTSGFTSTDTQYF
TRBV6-5	TRBJ2-5	.	.	TGTGCCAGCCACCGGGACAACTTCCAAGAGACCCAGTACTTC	CASHRDNFQETQYF
TRBV7-2	TRBJ2-3	.	.	TGTGCCAGCAGCTTAGAGGGAGGTTTGGCAGATACGCAGTATTTT	CASSLEGGLADTQYF
TRBV27	TRBJ1-1	.	TRBD1	TGTGCCAGCAGACCGGAACGGGACAGGGGTAACACTGAAGCTTTCTTT	CASRPERDRGNTEAFF
TRBV5-1	TRBJ2-3	.	.	TGCGCCAGCAGCAACGGGGGGCCCAGCACAGATACGCAGTATTTT	CASSNGGPSTDTQYF
TRBV14	TRBJ2-1	.	TRBD2	TGTGCCAGCAGCGCTAGCGGGGGTCGGAATGAGCAGTTCTTC	CASSASGGRNEQFF
TRBV30	TRBJ2-7	.	.	TGTGCCTGGACCCATGGAGGGATCTCCGAGCAGTACTTC	CAWTHGGISEQYF
TRBV6-5	TRBJ1-2	.	.	TGTGCCAGCCTCTCTTCGGGGTTCGGCTACACCTTC	CASLSSGFGYTF
TRBV24-1	TRBJ2-3	.	.	TGTGCCACCAGTGAACGGAGGATGACGGATACGCAGTATTTT	CATSERRMTDTQYF
TRBV10-3	TRBJ2-3	.	TRBD2	TGTGCCATCACCATAGCGGGAGGGCCAAAAGATACGCAGTATTTT	CAITIAGGPKDTQYF
TRBV28	TRBJ2-2	once	.	TGTGCCAGCCGGACAGCGAACACCGGGGAGCTGTTTTTT	CASRTANTGELFF
TRBV3-1/TRBV3-2	TRBJ1-2	.	.	TGTGCCAGCAGCCAAGATTCGGGATTCTATGGCTACACCTTC	CASSQDSGFYGYTF